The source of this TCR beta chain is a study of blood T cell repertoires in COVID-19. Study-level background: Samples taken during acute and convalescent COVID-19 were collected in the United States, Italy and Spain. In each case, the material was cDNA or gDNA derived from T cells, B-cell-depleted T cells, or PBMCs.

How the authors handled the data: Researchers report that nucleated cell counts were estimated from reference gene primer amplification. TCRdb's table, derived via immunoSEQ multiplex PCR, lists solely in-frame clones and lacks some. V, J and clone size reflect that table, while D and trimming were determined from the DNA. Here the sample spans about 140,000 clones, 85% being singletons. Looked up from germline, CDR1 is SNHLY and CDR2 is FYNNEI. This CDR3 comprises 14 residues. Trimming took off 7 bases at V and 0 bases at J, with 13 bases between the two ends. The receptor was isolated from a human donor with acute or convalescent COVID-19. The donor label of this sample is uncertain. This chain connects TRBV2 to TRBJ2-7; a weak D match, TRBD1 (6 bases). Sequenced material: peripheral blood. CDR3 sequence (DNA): TGTGCCAGCACATGGGGGCCCCACTCCTACGAGCAGTACGTC. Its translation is CASTWGPHSYEQYV.